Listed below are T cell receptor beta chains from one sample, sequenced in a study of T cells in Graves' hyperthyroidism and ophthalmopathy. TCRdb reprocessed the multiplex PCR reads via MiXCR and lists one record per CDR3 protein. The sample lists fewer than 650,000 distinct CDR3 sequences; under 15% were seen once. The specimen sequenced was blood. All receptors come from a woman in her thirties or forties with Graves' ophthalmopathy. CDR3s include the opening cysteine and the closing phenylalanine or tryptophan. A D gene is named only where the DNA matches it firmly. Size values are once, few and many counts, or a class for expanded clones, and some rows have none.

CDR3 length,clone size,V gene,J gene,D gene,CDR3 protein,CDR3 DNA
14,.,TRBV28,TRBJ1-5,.,CASSQHIVGQPQHF,TGTGCCAGCAGCCAGCACATCGTGGGTCAGCCCCAGCATTTT
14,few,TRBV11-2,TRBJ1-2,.,CASSLVPGLDGYTF,TGTGCCAGCAGCTTAGTTCCAGGGTTGGATGGCTACACCTTC
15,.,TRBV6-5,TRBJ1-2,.,CASSSRRLGLEGYTF,TGTGCCAGCAGTTCGAGACGGTTGGGTCTTGAGGGCTACACCTTC
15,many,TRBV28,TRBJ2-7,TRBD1,CASSLLGQGAYEQYF,TGTGCCAGCAGTTTATTAGGACAGGGGGCCTACGAGCAGTACTTC
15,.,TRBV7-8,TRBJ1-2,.,CASSLVGSGGRGYTF,TGTGCCAGCAGCTTAGTCGGGTCCGGCGGTAGGGGCTACACCTTC
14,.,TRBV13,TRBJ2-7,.,CASSLRSGRDEQYF,TGTGCCAGCAGCCTAAGGTCGGGTCGGGACGAGCAGTACTTC
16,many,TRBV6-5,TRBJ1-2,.,CASSYSSGAGYYGYTF,TGTGCCAGCAGTTACTCTTCGGGGGCGGGTTACTATGGCTACACCTTC
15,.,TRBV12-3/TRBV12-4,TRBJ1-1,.,CASTPSGTSNTEAFF,TGTGCCAGCACCCCTTCCGGAACTTCGAACACTGAAGCTTTCTTT
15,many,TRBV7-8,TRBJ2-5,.,CASSRQWGRQETQYF,TGTGCCAGCAGCCGACAATGGGGTAGGCAAGAGACCCAGTACTTC
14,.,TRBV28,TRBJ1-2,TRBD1,CASSPGTGRKGYTF,TGTGCCAGCAGTCCCGGGACAGGGAGGAAGGGCTACACCTTC
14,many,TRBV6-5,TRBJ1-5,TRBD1,CASTPDRGRQPQHF,TGTGCCAGCACTCCGGACAGGGGTAGGCAGCCCCAGCATTTT
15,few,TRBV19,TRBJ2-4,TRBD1,CASSIVGGGQNIQYF,TGTGCCAGTAGTATAGTAGGGGGCGGACAAAACATTCAGTACTTC
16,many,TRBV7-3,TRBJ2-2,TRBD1,CASSSYRGQGTGELFF,TGTGCCAGCAGCTCTTACAGGGGGCAGGGCACCGGGGAGCTGTTTTTT
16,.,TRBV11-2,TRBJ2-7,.,CASSLVSRSGSYEQYF,TGTGCCAGCAGCTTAGTCTCGCGGTCTGGCTCCTACGAGCAGTACTTC
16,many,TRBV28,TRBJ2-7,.,CASRPDTSRSAYEQYF,TGTGCCAGCAGGCCCGACACTAGCAGATCAGCCTACGAGCAGTACTTC
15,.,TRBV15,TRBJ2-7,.,CATSRSAGSLYEQYF,TGTGCCACCAGCAGATCCGCCGGGTCCCTCTACGAGCAGTACTTC
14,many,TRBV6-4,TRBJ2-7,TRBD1,CAAPATGVSYEQYF,TGTGCCGCCCCCGCGACAGGGGTCTCCTACGAGCAGTACTTC
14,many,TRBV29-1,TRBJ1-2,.,CSGNLLVGNYGYTF,TGCAGCGGGAACCTCCTTGTGGGAAATTATGGCTACACCTTC
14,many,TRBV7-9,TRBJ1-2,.,CASSPTGTNYGYTF,TGTGCCAGCAGCCCCACAGGGACTAACTATGGCTACACCTTC
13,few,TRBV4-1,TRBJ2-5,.,CASSQVATETQYF,TGCGCCAGCAGCCAAGTAGCAACGGAGACCCAGTACTTC
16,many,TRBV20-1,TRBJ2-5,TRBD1,CSASPRGGTGYETQYF,TGCAGTGCTAGTCCCCGGGGCGGGACAGGGTATGAGACCCAGTACTTC
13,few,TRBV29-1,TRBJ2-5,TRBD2,CSSAGTRQETQYF,TGCAGCTCTGCCGGGACTAGACAAGAGACCCAGTACTTC